Each of the 2 T cell receptor beta chains below was sequenced from the same sample in a study of PD-L1 blockade in urothelial cancer. Assay used: immunoSEQ multiplex PCR; TCRdb lists only in-frame clones, some missing. The table has more than 35,000 clones, around 82% seen once; the top ten hold about 3.2%. Sequencing used PBMCs, obtained around atezolizumab (anti-PD-L1) treatment. These receptors were obtained from a man between 65 and 80 years old with urothelial cancer.

V gene TRBV21-1 combines with J gene TRBJ1-4; the table's D call TRBD1 went unverified against the DNA. TRBV21-1 is flagged as a pseudogene. The CDR3 has 14 amino acids. The CDR3 protein is CASSRDRTNEKLFF. The DNA for the CDR3 is TGTGCCAGCAGCAGGGACAGAACTAATGAAAAACTGTTTTTT.

The V call is TRBV7-2, the J call TRBJ2-2; 8 nucleotides line up with TRBD1. Germline-derived CDR1 and CDR2 are SGHTA and FQGNSA. The CDR3 is 15 amino acids. V lost 7 bases to trimming and J lost 6 bases; unmatched junction nucleotides: 10. In DNA form, the CDR3 reads TGTGCCAGCAAAATAGGACAGGGTATGGCCGGGGAGCTGTTTTTT. Protein sequence: CASKIGQGMAGELFF.